This entry lists 7 T cell receptor beta chains sequenced from one sample in a study of STAT5B mutations in CD4+ large granular lymphocyte leukemia. The table came from immunoSEQ multiplex PCR; TCRdb's copy has only in-frame clones and leaves some out. Of tens of thousands of clones listed, roughly 72% were seen once; the top ten hold 1.5% to 2%. Sequenced material: CD4+ T cells from blood buffy coats. Receptors were obtained from a human donor in good health.

The V call is TRBV7-8, the J call TRBJ2-3, with 16 bases aligning to TRBD2. Germline values: CDR1 SGHVS, CDR2 FQNEAQ. J gave up 1 base and V 5 bases, and 6 bases lay outside the gene matches. The CDR3 covers 18 residues. CDR3 amino acids: CASSKGTSGGAGTDTQYF. CDR3 DNA sequence: TGTGCCAGCAGCAAAGGGACTAGCGGGGGGGCCGGCACAGATACGCAGTATTTT.

The chain couples TRBV6-1 to TRBJ1-4, with TRBD1 matching over 9 bases. Germline CDR1 reads MNHNS; CDR2 reads SASEGT. The CDR3 runs 18 residues. V dropped 3 bases and J dropped 0; count of bases not matched to a gene: 8. CDR3 nucleotides: TGTGCCAGCAGTGAGCGGGACAGGGTATTGGCAACTAATGAAAAACTGTTTTTT. Protein: CASSERDRVLATNEKLFF.

This clone occurred a few times. J is TRBJ2-7 and V is TRBV10-2; 9 bases agree with TRBD2. Germline values: CDR1 WSHSY, CDR2 SAAADI. This CDR3 spans 15 amino acids. V was clipped by 6 bases and J by 0 bases; unmatched bases: 6. CDR3 in DNA: TGCGCCAGCAGCCCGACTAGCGGAAGCTCCTACGAGCAGTACTTC. It translates to CASSPTSGSSYEQYF.

The CDR3 protein is CASSFGGRARRGGYTF. CDR3 sequence (DNA): TGTGCCAGCAGCTTTGGTGGCAGGGCCCGCCGGGGCGGCTACACCTTC. This chain joins TRBV13 and TRBJ1-2; a weak D match, TRBD1 (5 bases). The CDR3 sequence is 16 residues long. The V end lost 3 bases, the J end lost 8 bases, and 22 bases lay between the germline ends. In germline, CDR1 is PRHDT, CDR2 FYEKMQ (reference sequence).

V gene TRBV10-3 combines with J gene TRBJ1-6; TRBD1 is a possible D gene (5 bases). Trimming pared 4 bases from V and 7 bases from J, leaving 5 bases between. The CDR3 totals 12 residues. The germline CDR1 and CDR2 sequences are ENHRY and SYGVKD. Here the CDR3 reads CAISAGNSPLHF. The CDR3 DNA reads TGTGCCATCAGTGCAGGGAATTCACCCCTCCACTTT.

This chain joins TRBV7-3 and TRBJ2-3; D perhaps matches TRBD1 (5 bases). Per the germline V gene, CDR1 is SGHTA and CDR2 is FQGTGA. CDR3 length: 15 residues. V was cut by 5 bases and J by 0 bases, with 12 bases left in between. CDR3 nucleotide sequence: TGTGCCAGCAGCCCGTGGGGCCCTAGCACAGATACGCAGTATTTT. It yields the protein CASSPWGPSTDTQYF.

This rearrangement joins TRBV10-3 to TRBJ2-5, with 9 bases matching TRBD1. This CDR3 is built from 15 residues. Per germline, CDR1 ENHRY and CDR2 SYGVKD. V lost 2 bases and J lost 4; bases outside the gene matches: 5. CDR3 sequence (DNA): TGTGCCATCAGTGAGAGACAGGGGGAGCGAGAGACCCAGTACTTC. It translates to CAISERQGERETQYF.